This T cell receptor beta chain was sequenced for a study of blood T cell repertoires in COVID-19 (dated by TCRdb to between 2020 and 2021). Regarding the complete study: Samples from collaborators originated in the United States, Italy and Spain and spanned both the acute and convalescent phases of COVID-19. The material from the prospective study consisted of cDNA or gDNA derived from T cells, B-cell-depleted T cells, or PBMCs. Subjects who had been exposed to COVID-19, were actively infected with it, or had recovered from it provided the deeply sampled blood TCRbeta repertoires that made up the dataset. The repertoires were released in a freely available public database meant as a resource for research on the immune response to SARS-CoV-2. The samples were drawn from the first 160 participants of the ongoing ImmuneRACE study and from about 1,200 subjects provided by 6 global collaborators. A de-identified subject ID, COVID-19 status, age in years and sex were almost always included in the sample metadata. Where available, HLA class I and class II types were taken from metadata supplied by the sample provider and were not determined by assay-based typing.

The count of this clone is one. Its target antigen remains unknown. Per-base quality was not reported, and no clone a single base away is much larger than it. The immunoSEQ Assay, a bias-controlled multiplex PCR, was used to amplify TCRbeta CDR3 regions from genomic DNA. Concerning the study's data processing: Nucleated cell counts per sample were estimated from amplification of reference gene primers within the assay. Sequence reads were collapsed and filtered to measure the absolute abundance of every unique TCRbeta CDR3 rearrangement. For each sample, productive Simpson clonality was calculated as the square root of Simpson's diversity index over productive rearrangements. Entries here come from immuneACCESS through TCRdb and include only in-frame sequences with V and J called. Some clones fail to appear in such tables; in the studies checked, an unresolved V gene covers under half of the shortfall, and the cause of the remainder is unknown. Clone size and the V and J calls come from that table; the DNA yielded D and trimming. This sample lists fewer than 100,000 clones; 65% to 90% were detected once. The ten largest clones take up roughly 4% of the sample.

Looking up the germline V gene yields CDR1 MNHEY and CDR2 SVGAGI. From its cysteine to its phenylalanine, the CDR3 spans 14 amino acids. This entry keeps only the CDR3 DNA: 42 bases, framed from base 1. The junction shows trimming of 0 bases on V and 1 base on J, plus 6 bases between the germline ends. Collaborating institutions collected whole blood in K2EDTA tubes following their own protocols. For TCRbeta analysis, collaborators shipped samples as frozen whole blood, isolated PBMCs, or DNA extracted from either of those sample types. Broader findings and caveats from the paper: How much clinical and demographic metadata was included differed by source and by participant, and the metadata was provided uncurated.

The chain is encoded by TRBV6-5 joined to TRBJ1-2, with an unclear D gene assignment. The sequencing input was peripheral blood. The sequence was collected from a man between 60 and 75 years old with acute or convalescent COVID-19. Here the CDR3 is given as CASSYSSINYGYTF. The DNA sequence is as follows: TGTGCCAGCAGTTACTCGAGTATTAACTATGGCTACACCTTC.